The 30 T cell receptor beta chains presented below share a single source sample, sequenced in a study of shared clonotypes between healthy human individuals. Only in-frame clones appear in the TCRdb table, and some are missing; sequencing was by immunoSEQ multiplex PCR. Among around 1,100,000 clones listed, around 77% were seen once. The specimen was memory CD4+ T cells from PBMCs. Subset of the sample: CD45RA-negative fraction. These receptors originate from a man in his late teens or twenties in good health. Some clones in this sample may be carry-over from other donors' samples.

The chain has TRBV2 and TRBJ2-7; 10 nucleotides line up with TRBD2. Germline V gene sequence: CDR1 SNHLY, CDR2 FYNNEI. This CDR3 is built from 15 residues. V lost 2 bases to trimming and J lost 4 bases; unmatched junction nucleotides: 5. The CDR3 DNA reads as TGTGCCAGCAGTGAAATGGCTAGCGGGAGTTACGAGCAGTACTTC. It yields the protein CASSEMASGSYEQYF.

In regard to this clone: Other DNA sequences in the same sample also yield this CDR3. The chain joins TRBV7-9 to TRBJ2-7; D is ambiguous. V was shortened by 1 base and J by 3 bases, with 4 bases between the two germline ends. The CDR3 has 12 residues. Germline CDR1 and CDR2: SEHNR and FQNEAQ (reference sequence). This CDR3 is CASSLGFYEQYF. CDR3 DNA sequence: TGTGCCAGCAGCTTAGGATTCTACGAGCAGTACTTC.

This clone has just one count. This chain uses TRBV2 with TRBJ2-1; D is tentatively TRBD1 or TRBD2 (5 bases each). The length of the CDR3 is 15 residues. Trimming removed 7 bases from V and 0 bases from J, with 13 bases in between. Germline CDR1 is SNHLY and CDR2 is FYNNEI. DNA for the CDR3: TGTGCCAGCAAGAGGGACGGCAGCTCCTACAATGAGCAGTTCTTC. Translation: CASKRDGSSYNEQFF.

Concerning this clone: The same CDR3 can be traced to other DNA sequences in this sample. The chain joins TRBV27 to TRBJ2-1, with D perhaps TRBD2 (5 bases). The V gene's germline CDR1 is MNHEY and CDR2 SMNVEV (reference sequence). Trimming removed 2 bases at V and 0 bases at J, with 11 bases between. The CDR3 loop spans 16 amino acids. The CDR3 protein is CASSLGGLSSYNEQFF. In DNA, the CDR3 is TGTGCCAGCAGTTTAGGCGGGCTCAGCTCCTACAATGAGCAGTTCTTC.

V gene TRBV10-3 combines with J gene TRBJ1-1; D is ambiguous. V was shortened by 5 bases and J by 3 bases, with 10 bases between the two germline ends. The CDR3 extends over 13 amino acids. The V gene's germline CDR1 is ENHRY and CDR2 SYGVKD. The CDR3 nucleotides are TGTGCCATCAGTCCTATACAAGACACTGAAGCTTTCTTT. Protein: CAISPIQDTEAFF.

The chain couples TRBV5-1 to TRBJ2-2; unclear D gene. Germline V gene lookup returns CDR1 SGHRS and CDR2 YFSETQ. The CDR3 consists of 14 residues. The V end lost 5 bases, the J end lost 1 base, and 9 bases lay between the germline ends. In DNA form, the CDR3 reads TGCGCCAGCAGTGACCCAGGGAACACCGGGGAGCTGTTTTTT. Amino acids: CASSDPGNTGELFF.

The chain combines TRBV5-6 with TRBJ2-2; TRBD2 matches at 12 bases. The length of the CDR3 is 16 residues. V lost 9 bases and J lost 2; bases outside the gene matches: 8. Germline-derived CDR1 and CDR2 are SGHDT and YYEEEE. The CDR3 spells CATSLAGGPNTGELFF. The DNA of the CDR3 is TGTGCCACTTCACTAGCGGGAGGCCCAAACACCGGGGAGCTGTTTTTT.

With respect to this clone: A much more abundant neighbour one base away suggests this may be a read error. The rearrangement uses TRBV7-9 and TRBJ2-1; D is ambiguous. V lost 1 base and J 7 bases, leaving 2 bases between the germline ends. This CDR3 is 11 amino acids long. The germline V gene has CDR1 SEHNR and CDR2 FQNEAQ (reference sequence). CDR3 loop: CASSLENEQFF. The CDR3 DNA reads as TGTGCCAGCAGCTTAGAAAATGAGCAGTTCTTC.

The chain couples TRBV2 to TRBJ2-7; 7 bases are a match to TRBD2. V was pared by 7 bases and J by 3 bases, with 9 bases of the junction left unmatched. Germline CDR1 is SNHLY and CDR2 is FYNNEI. CDR3 size: 14 residues. CDR3 in DNA: TGTGCCAGCAATGAGGGCGGGAGTCTCTACGAGCAGTACTTC. This codes for CASNEGGSLYEQYF.

This clone was found a few times. The V and J genes are TRBV30 and TRBJ1-1; TRBD1 aligns across 7 bases. Germline CDR1 and CDR2: GTSNPN and SVGIG (reference sequence). The CDR3 runs to 11 residues. Losses at the gene ends were 0 bases for V and 14 bases for J; bases not matched to a gene: 6. The CDR3 bases are TGTGCCTGGAGTGTCAAAGGGGGCGAATTCTTT. Residues: CAWSVKGGEFF.

This chain uses TRBV7-9 with TRBJ2-1; 11 nucleotides align to TRBD2. The CDR3 consists of 16 residues. Germline CDR1 reads SEHNR; CDR2 reads FQNEAQ (reference sequence). Trimming cost V 5 bases and J 4 bases; bases outside gene matches: 7. The CDR3 here is CASSQTGTSGYNEQFF. CDR3 DNA: TGTGCCAGCAGCCAAACCGGGACTAGCGGATACAATGAGCAGTTCTTC. Variable domain in full (rest from reference TRBV7-9 and TRBJ2-1): DTGVSQNPRHKITKRGQNVTFRCDPISEHNRLYWYRQTLGQGPEFLTYFQNEAQLEKSRLLSDRFSAERPKGSFSTLEIQRTEQGDSAMYLCASSQTGTSGYNEQFFGPGTRLTVL.

V is TRBV28 and J is TRBJ1-4, with a weak D call TRBD1 (6 bases). The CDR3 is made up of 15 amino acids. V shed 7 bases and J shed 7 bases, with 19 bases lying between them. Germline CDR1 MDHEN, CDR2 SYDVKM. The chain's CDR3 is CASTNSWGLGEKLFF. The CDR3 region has the DNA TGTGCCAGCACCAATAGCTGGGGGCTGGGTGAAAAACTGTTTTTT.

The chain joins TRBV28 to TRBJ2-7; 7 bases align to TRBD1. With V trimmed by 8 bases and J by 2 bases, 3 bases remained unmatched. CDR3 length: 12 amino acids. CDR1 and CDR2 (germline): MDHEN, SYDVKM. The CDR3 bases are TGTGCCAGCTCGGGGACAGCCTACGAGCAGTACTTC. Amino acid sequence: CASSGTAYEQYF.

The J gene is TRBJ2-2, the V gene TRBV6-4; the D gene is possibly TRBD2 (6 bases). V was shortened by 8 bases and J by 4 bases, with 11 bases between the two germline ends. Looked up from germline, CDR1 is MRHNA and CDR2 is SNTAGT. The CDR3 consists of 13 residues. The CDR3 sequence is CASASSATGELFF. The DNA of the CDR3 is TGTGCCAGCGCCTCTAGCGCCACCGGGGAGCTGTTTTTT.

This clone showed up just a few times. V is TRBV5-8 and J is TRBJ1-2; D may be TRBD1 (6 bases). CDR3 size: 15 residues. The V gene's germline CDR1 is SGHTS and CDR2 YDEGEE. V was pared by 2 bases and J by 5 bases, with 16 bases between. CDR3 region: CASSFPGHQFYGYTF. The DNA of the CDR3 is TGTGCCAGCAGCTTCCCGGGACACCAGTTTTATGGCTACACCTTC.

The J gene is TRBJ1-1, the V gene TRBV10-3; the match to TRBD1 covers 7 bases. Trimming removed 6 bases from V and 0 bases from J; junction bases left unmatched: 4. Germline V gene sequence: CDR1 ENHRY, CDR2 SYGVKD. The CDR3 length is 14 residues. CDR3 residues: CAIRETGMNTEAFF. For the CDR3, the DNA is TGTGCCATCAGAGAGACAGGGATGAACACTGAAGCTTTCTTT.

For this clone: The sample has other DNA sequences that encode this CDR3 too. The gene calls are TRBV10-3 and TRBJ1-1; D is possibly TRBD1 (5 bases). V was clipped by 2 bases and J by 1 base, with 8 bases between them. The V gene's germline CDR1 is ENHRY and CDR2 SYGVKD. The CDR3 runs to 14 residues. Written as DNA, the CDR3 is TGTGCCATCAGTGAGACAGGCCAGAACACTGAAGCTTTCTTT. This codes for CAISETGQNTEAFF.

The gene calls are TRBV5-1 and TRBJ2-2; 12 bases map to TRBD1. Trimming removed 0 bases from V and 6 bases from J; junction bases left unmatched: 9. Germline lookup yields CDR1 SGHRS and CDR2 YFSETQ. The CDR3 is 18 residues long. The CDR3 loop is CASSLVPPGQGASGELFF. The CDR3 DNA follows: TGCGCCAGCAGCTTGGTTCCCCCGGGACAGGGGGCGTCCGGGGAGCTGTTTTTT. Supplemented by reference TRBV5-1 and TRBJ2-2, the full variable domain reads KAGVTQTPRYLIKTRGQQVTLSCSPISGHRSVSWYQQTPGQGLQFLFEYFSETQRNKGNFPGRFSGRQFSNSRSEMNVSTLELGDSALYLCASSLVPPGQGASGELFFGEGSRLTVL.

The rearrangement links TRBV19 to TRBJ1-5; a possible D gene is TRBD1 (5 bases). The CDR3 runs 20 residues. Per germline, CDR1 LNHDA and CDR2 SQIVND (reference sequence). With 1 base removed from V and 0 bases from J, the gap between germline ends came to 22 bases. The CDR3 loop is CASSIAGPGAESYSNQPQHF. In DNA form, the CDR3 reads TGTGCCAGTAGTATAGCCGGCCCCGGGGCGGAATCTTATAGCAATCAGCCCCAGCATTTT.

The V call is TRBV5-1, the J call TRBJ2-7, with 13 bases aligning to TRBD2. The CDR3 is 16 amino acids. Germline trimming cut 3 bases from V and 3 bases from J; bases unmatched to any gene: 6. CDR1 SGHRS and CDR2 YFSETQ come from the germline V gene. DNA of the CDR3: TGCGCCAGCAGCTCTACCGGACTAGCGGGGGACTACGAGCAGTACTTC. Translation gives CASSSTGLAGDYEQYF.

The rearrangement links TRBV7-9 to TRBJ1-5; 10 bases match TRBD1. V lost 5 bases and J lost 6; bases outside the gene matches: 13. CDR3 length equals 17 residues. Per germline, CDR1 SEHNR and CDR2 FQNEAQ (reference sequence). CDR3 bases: TGTGCCAGCAGCAAAAGTGGGGGACAGGGGAGGGGTCAGCCCCAGCATTTT. Amino acid sequence: CASSKSGGQGRGQPQHF.

J is TRBJ1-1 and V is TRBV27, with 9 bases fitting TRBD1. There are 14 residues in the CDR3. The germline V gene encodes CDR1 MNHEY and CDR2 SMNVEV (reference sequence). The V segment lost 6 bases and the J segment 3 bases; nucleotides outside the gene matches: 5. The CDR3 loop is CASRDRGAHTEAFF. The CDR3 nucleotides read TGTGCCAGCAGAGACAGGGGGGCCCACACTGAAGCTTTCTTT.

The chain couples TRBV28 to TRBJ1-5, with TRBD1 matching over 7 bases. Losses at the gene ends were 6 bases for V and 3 bases for J; bases not matched to a gene: 11. The germline CDR1 and CDR2 sequences are MDHEN and SYDVKM. CDR3 length: 16 amino acids. The CDR3 spells CASRGRQGPINQPQHF. As DNA, the CDR3 is TGTGCCAGCAGGGGGAGACAGGGCCCCATCAATCAGCCCCAGCATTTT. Filled out from reference TRBV28 and TRBJ1-5, the complete variable domain reads DVKVTQSSRYLVKRTGEKVFLECVQDMDHENMFWYRQDPGLGLRLIYFSYDVKMKEKGDIPEGYSVSREKKERFSLILESASTNQTSMYLCASRGRQGPINQPQHFGDGTRLSIL.

V usage is TRBV5-4 and J usage is TRBJ2-1, with 8 bases aligning to TRBD2. The CDR3 consists of 16 residues. Trimming took 3 bases from V and 0 from J; bases not matched to a gene: 5. CDR1 SGHNT and CDR2 YYREEE come from the germline V gene (reference sequence). The CDR3 is CASSSREGISYNEQFF. The CDR3 region has the DNA TGTGCCAGCAGCTCCCGGGAGGGGATCTCCTACAATGAGCAGTTCTTC.

V gene TRBV5-4 combines with J gene TRBJ1-2; D is undetermined. The CDR3 totals 13 residues. V lost 4 bases and J 2 bases, leaving 9 bases between the germline ends. In germline, CDR1 is SGHNT, CDR2 YYREEE (reference sequence). CDR3 nucleotides: TGTGCCAGCAGCCCTCAAAACAACTATGGCTACACCTTC. Its translation: CASSPQNNYGYTF.

V and J are TRBV7-2 and TRBJ2-5; no clear D gene. This CDR3 is 15 amino acids long. Germline values: CDR1 SGHTA, CDR2 FQGNSA. Trimming stripped 1 base from V and 0 bases from J, with 9 bases between. The CDR3 DNA is TGTGCCAGCAGCTTAGAACTACAGTACCAAGAGACCCAGTACTTC. Its translation: CASSLELQYQETQYF.

This chain connects TRBV18 to TRBJ2-7; TRBD1 is a possible D gene (6 bases). Germline V gene sequence: CDR1 KGHSH, CDR2 LQKENI. CDR3 length: 13 residues. The ends were cut back, 3 bases at V and 7 bases at J, with 13 bases in the middle. The CDR3 bases are TGTGCCAGCTCACCTGGACAGTCCAGAGAGCAGTACTTC. Translated, it gives CASSPGQSREQYF.

J is TRBJ1-1 and V is TRBV5-1; no reliable D call. Germline values: CDR1 SGHRS, CDR2 YFSETQ. The length of the CDR3 is 15 residues. V was shortened by 5 bases and J by 1 base, with 15 bases between the two germline ends. The CDR3 DNA follows: TGCGCCAGCAGTTTTGATGGGCCCCCGAACACTGAAGCTTTCTTT. This gives the protein CASSFDGPPNTEAFF.

This rearrangement joins TRBV27 to TRBJ2-7; TRBD1 agrees at 7 bases. CDR1 MNHEY and CDR2 SMNVEV come from the germline V gene (reference sequence). This CDR3 has 15 residues. Losses at the gene ends were 5 bases for V and 4 bases for J; bases not matched to a gene: 11. CDR3 coding DNA: TGTGCCAGCAGTCCACCCGACAGGGTCTTATACGAGCAGTACTTC. Translated, it gives CASSPPDRVLYEQYF.

The rearrangement joins TRBV5-1 to TRBJ1-1, with D possibly matching TRBD1 (6 bases). From germline, CDR1 is SGHRS and CDR2 YFSETQ. The CDR3 loop spans 15 amino acids. V gave up 4 bases and J gave up 1 base, with 14 bases separating them. CDR3 coding DNA: TGCGCCAGCAGCGTGGGGGGGACACCGAACACTGAAGCTTTCTTT. Protein: CASSVGGTPNTEAFF.